This T cell receptor beta chain is drawn from a study of monozygotic twins with inflammatory bowel disease. A remark on this clonotype: What it binds is not known.

The CDR3 extends over 16 amino acids. Germline lookup yields CDR1 MNHNS and CDR2 SASEGT. The study's findings and limits: In these data, no single strong IBD-associated signal or clonotype received support.

TCRdb re-called the 5' RACE reads and shows each CDR3 protein once, DNA omitted. The listing records 330,000 or so distinct CDR3 sequences. The clonotype originates from a human donor with ulcerative colitis or Crohn's disease, or a healthy co-twin of an affected twin (not recorded which). The sequencing input was blood. This chain joins TRBV6-1 and TRBJ1-2; TCRdb gives TRBD1 as the D gene, but with no DNA this cannot be confirmed. The CDR3 protein is CASNRRGPTGPGGYTF.